These T cell receptor beta chains were read from a single sample in a study of blood T cell repertoires in COVID-19. Using immunoSEQ multiplex PCR, the repertoire was profiled, and TCRdb retains in-frame clones only, with some absent. The sample records around 250,000 clones, 70% to 90% being singletons. The specimen sequenced was PBMCs or T cells enriched from blood (not recorded which). All receptors come from a woman in her 50s who had recovered from COVID-19. Each CDR3 is given with its conserved first and last residue. The D gene is left open where the match is weak. Size values are once, few and many counts, or a class for expanded clones, and some rows have none.

J: TRBJ2-1
D: .
size: few
V: TRBV15
CDR3: CATSRDKTGVEQFF
DNA: TGTGCCACCAGCAGAGATAAAACGGGAGTAGAGCAGTTCTTC

J: TRBJ2-3
D: TRBD1
size: .
V: TRBV4-1
CDR3: CASSLGQGDTDTQYF
DNA: TGCGCCAGCAGCCTGGGACAGGGGGATACAGATACGCAGTATTTT

J: TRBJ2-3
D: .
size: once
V: TRBV27
CDR3: CASRTRRFSTDTQYF
DNA: TGTGCCAGCAGAACTCGTCGGTTTAGCACAGATACGCAGTATTTT

J: TRBJ1-5
D: TRBD1
size: .
V: TRBV7-3
CDR3: CASSSTGGEGQPQHF
DNA: TGTGCCAGCAGCTCGACAGGGGGCGAGGGGCAGCCCCAGCATTTT

J: TRBJ2-1
D: TRBD1
size: .
V: TRBV24-1
CDR3: CATSQASDRGNEQFF
DNA: TGTGCCACCTCCCAGGCCTCGGACAGGGGCAATGAGCAGTTCTTC

J: TRBJ2-7
D: .
size: few
V: TRBV30
CDR3: CAWSNLDSSYEQYF
DNA: TGTGCCTGGAGCAACTTGGACAGTAGTTACGAGCAGTACTTC

J: TRBJ2-7
D: .
size: .
V: TRBV11-2
CDR3: CASRLYGGFYEQYF
DNA: TGTGCCAGCAGACTGTATGGGGGGTTCTACGAGCAGTACTTC

J: TRBJ2-7
D: TRBD2
size: .
V: TRBV5-1
CDR3: CASSLDPPAGGDEQYF
DNA: TGCGCCAGCAGCTTGGATCCCCCCGCGGGAGGGGACGAGCAGTACTTC

J: TRBJ2-2
D: .
size: .
V: TRBV5-1
CDR3: CASSLGASVAGELFF
DNA: TGCGCCAGCAGCTTGGGCGCTAGCGTCGCCGGGGAGCTGTTTTTT

J: TRBJ1-5
D: TRBD1
size: .
V: TRBV6-8
CDR3: CASSWGQYSNQPQHF
DNA: TGTGCCAGCAGTTGGGGACAGTATAGCAATCAGCCCCAGCATTTT

J: TRBJ1-2
D: .
size: .
V: TRBV4-1
CDR3: CASSQGPNKTPYYTF
DNA: TGCGCCAGCAGCCAAGGGCCCAACAAGACTCCGTACTACACCTTC

J: TRBJ2-3
D: .
size: .
V: TRBV6-1
CDR3: CASSLTGYESYF
DNA: TGTGCCAGCAGTTTAACAGGCTACGAGTCGTATTTT

J: TRBJ1-5
D: TRBD1
size: once
V: TRBV7-2
CDR3: CASSQGQGGQPQHF
DNA: TGTGCCAGCAGCCAGGGACAGGGAGGTCAGCCCCAGCATTTT

J: TRBJ2-5
D: .
size: .
V: TRBV28
CDR3: CASSARETQYF
DNA: TGTGCCAGCAGCGCGCGGGAGACCCAGTACTTC

J: TRBJ2-7
D: TRBD2
size: once
V: TRBV5-1
CDR3: CASSLVSGGLREQYF
DNA: TGCGCCAGCAGCTTGGTTAGCGGGGGGCTTCGGGAGCAGTACTTC

J: TRBJ1-2
D: TRBD1
size: .
V: TRBV6-5
CDR3: CASSYSGQGIRGYTF
DNA: TGTGCCAGCAGTTACTCCGGACAGGGGATTCGGGGCTACACCTTC

J: TRBJ1-1
D: TRBD1
size: .
V: TRBV5-5
CDR3: CASSLSGQGGTEAFF
DNA: TGTGCCAGCAGCTTATCGGGACAGGGGGGCACTGAAGCTTTCTTT

J: TRBJ2-1
D: TRBD2
size: .
V: TRBV7-6
CDR3: CASTPRGGSSYNEQFF
DNA: TGTGCCAGCACCCCACGAGGCGGGAGTTCCTACAATGAGCAGTTCTTC

J: TRBJ1-3
D: .
size: .
V: TRBV19
CDR3: CASSNPTGSGNTIYF
DNA: TGTGCCAGTAGTAACCCTACAGGGTCTGGAAACACCATATATTTT

J: TRBJ2-3
D: .
size: few
V: TRBV7-9
CDR3: CASSRRTETDTQYF
DNA: TGTGCCAGCAGCCGGAGGACGGAAACAGATACGCAGTATTTT

J: TRBJ1-2
D: TRBD1
size: .
V: TRBV4-1
CDR3: CASSHRDSIYGYTF
DNA: TGCGCCAGCAGCCATCGGGACAGTATCTATGGCTACACCTTC

J: TRBJ1-4
D: TRBD1
size: .
V: TRBV6-1
CDR3: CASSDPGQGSTNEKLFF
DNA: TGTGCCAGCAGTGATCCGGGACAGGGATCAACTAATGAAAAACTGTTTTTT

J: TRBJ2-2
D: .
size: .
V: TRBV28
CDR3: CASSFTGTRIIGELFF
DNA: TGTGCCAGTAGTTTTACGGGGACTCGAATTATCGGGGAGCTGTTTTTT

J: TRBJ2-1
D: .
size: .
V: TRBV11-2
CDR3: CASSLEEGSSYNEQFF
DNA: TGTGCCAGCAGCTTAGAGGAGGGGAGCTCCTACAATGAGCAGTTCTTC

J: TRBJ2-1
D: TRBD2
size: once
V: TRBV7-2
CDR3: CASSPSPGTRGVGFEFF
DNA: TGTGCCAGCAGCCCCTCCCCCGGGACTAGAGGCGTTGGATTTGAGTTCTTC

J: TRBJ1-1
D: .
size: .
V: TRBV28
CDR3: CATLPLWATEAFF
DNA: TGTGCCACCCTTCCTTTGTGGGCCACTGAAGCTTTCTTT

J: TRBJ2-2
D: .
size: .
V: TRBV3-1/TRBV3-2
CDR3: CASSGWSGAVSGELFF
DNA: TGTGCCAGCAGCGGTTGGTCGGGAGCGGTGTCCGGGGAGCTGTTTTTT

J: TRBJ1-5
D: .
size: once
V: TRBV5-1
CDR3: CASKKDYSNQPQHF
DNA: TGCGCCAGCAAGAAGGACTATAGCAATCAGCCCCAGCATTTT

J: TRBJ2-6
D: .
size: .
V: TRBV28
CDR3: CASSSGSAGANVLTF
DNA: TGTGCCAGCAGTTCGGGTTCAGCGGGGGCCAACGTCCTGACTTTC

J: TRBJ2-1
D: TRBD2
size: .
V: TRBV10-3
CDR3: CAIASANIAGGPTYNEQFF
DNA: TGTGCCATCGCGAGCGCCAATATCGCGGGAGGCCCTACCTACAATGAGCAGTTCTTC

J: TRBJ2-7
D: .
size: .
V: TRBV30
CDR3: CAWSKTPPYEQYF
DNA: TGTGCCTGGAGTAAAACACCTCCTTACGAGCAGTACTTC